The rows below give T cell receptor beta chains drawn from one sample of a study of blood T cells in healthy people across ages. TCRdb reanalysed the 5' RACE reads using MiXCR and keeps one entry per CDR3 protein. The sample yields about 1.6 million distinct CDR3 sequences, almost 35% seen once. The sequencing input was blood. These receptors came from a woman aged 25 to 39 in good health. Each CDR3 is given without its conserved first and last residue. Part of the rows lack a size; the others show once, few, many or a class for expanded clones.

v_call,cdr3_length,clone_size,cdr3_aa
TRBV7-9,12,NA,ATEGQDNTGELF
TRBV12-3/TRBV12-4,13,NA,ASSLKAVMNTEAF
TRBV20-1,11,few,SARESRAYEQY
TRBV5-1,13,NA,ASAIGRLENCGYT
TRBV20-1,17,NA,ARSTGSLAGGPGTDTQY
TRBV6-1,12,NA,ASSGLAGESEQF
TRBV5-1,15,few,ASSGGLAVSGANVLT
TRBV5-1,12,many,ASSSQGGSYEQY
TRBV14,11,NA,ASSNGRTYGYT
TRBV20-1,13,few,SAVAGGSSYNEQF
TRBV20-1,11,NA,SARVGTYNEQC
TRBV12-3/TRBV12-4,12,NA,ASSRNRGGTEAF
TRBV7-2,13,NA,ASSLESGGAREQY
TRBV19,14,NA,ASSPQGGQINQPQH